Below, one T cell receptor (beta chain) is given with its context. This sample is drawn from a study of blood T cell repertoires in COVID-19. Study background: Acute-phase and convalescent COVID-19 samples originated in the United States, Italy and Spain. T cells, B-cell-depleted T cells, or PBMCs supplied cDNA or gDNA.

In the authors' methods: Reference gene primer amplification yielded estimated nucleated cell counts. Clones were sequenced by immunoSEQ multiplex PCR, and TCRdb holds only the in-frame ones, with some missing. Clone size and V and J calls were adopted from that table, with D and trimming inferred from the DNA. In the table there are some 100,000 clones, 70% to 90% of which are singletons. From germline, CDR1 is LNHDA and CDR2 SQIVND (reference sequence). Unmatched junction bases numbered 13, after V lost 7 bases and J lost 2 bases. The CDR3 length is 17 residues. The TCR was taken from a man aged 65 to 79 who had recovered from COVID-19. This chain links TRBV19 with TRBJ2-1; TRBD1 aligns across 8 bases. The specimen sequenced was peripheral blood. The CDR3 DNA sequence: TGTGCCAGTATTAGGGAGGCAGGGGGCTTCCCCTACAATGAGCAGTTCTTC. Translating gives CASIREAGGFPYNEQFF.